The text below deals with one TCR beta chain. What it recognizes is unknown. This sample stems from a study of OX40 agonist ivuxolimab in advanced cancers. The germline V and J ends were trimmed by 6 bases and 8 bases, with 29 bases remaining between them. CDR1 and CDR2 (germline): WNHNN, SYGVQD (reference sequence). The CDR3 loop spans 18 amino acids. Produced via immunoSEQ multiplex PCR; TCRdb's table is partial and in-frame only. The table has about 90,000 clones, around 83% seen once. Study-level results: What antigens the expanded peripheral T cells recognized was never established. Expansion of clones was among the lowest in partial responders at 0.1-3.0 mg/kg.

The sample in question was CD4+ or CD8+ T cells sorted from blood, obtained in a trial of the OX40 agonist ivuxolimab. The chain couples TRBV10-1 to TRBJ1-5; perhaps TRBD1 as D (6 bases). The receptor's source is an adult with an advanced solid tumor such as melanoma, head and neck, liver or kidney cancer. The CDR3 DNA follows: TGCGCCAGCAGCCCCCCCGAACAGGGATCGTATGGGGAGAAGCCCCAGCATTTT. The encoded protein is CASSPPEQGSYGEKPQHF.